A selection of T cell receptor beta chains follows, all from one sample in a study of T cells in Graves' hyperthyroidism and ophthalmopathy. TCRdb analysed the multiplex PCR reads with MiXCR anew, one entry per CDR3 protein. The sample lists roughly 740,000 distinct CDR3 sequences; approximately 16% were seen once. The specimen sequenced was blood. The receptors were gathered from a young man with Graves' hyperthyroidism. CDR3s include the opening cysteine and the closing phenylalanine or tryptophan. A D gene is named only where the DNA matches it firmly.

V	length	D	J	CDR3
TRBV12-3/TRBV12-4	13	-	TRBJ1-1	CASSLQPGRAAFF
TRBV11-3	15	TRBD1	TRBJ2-2	CASSSPRTGGGELFF
TRBV4-2	15	-	TRBJ1-1	CASSQAGGRNTEAFF
TRBV6-1	17	-	TRBJ1-5	CASRGIGGSYSNQPQHF
TRBV28	14	TRBD1	TRBJ2-7	CASGGRDSSYEQYF
TRBV30	12	-	TRBJ2-4	CAWSSGRRIQYF
TRBV11-2	13	-	TRBJ2-3	CASSLPSGDTQYF
TRBV18	13	-	TRBJ1-1	CASSPPGEGEAFF
TRBV4-3	14	-	TRBJ2-7	CASSQERAGYEQYF
TRBV10-3	13	-	TRBJ1-4	CAISEGREEKLFF
TRBV19	13	-	TRBJ1-1	CASSSGLDTEAFF
TRBV6-1	16	TRBD2	TRBJ2-1	CASIWASGRLYNEQFF
TRBV9	16	TRBD2	TRBJ2-1	CASSGYSGATYNEQFF
TRBV20-1	14	TRBD1	TRBJ2-5	CSAPPGQTLGIQYF
TRBV6-1	16	-	TRBJ2-5	CASSHPDREGQETQYF
TRBV20-1	15	-	TRBJ2-1	CSATRTAGSYNEQFF
TRBV28	13	TRBD2	TRBJ2-5	CASRREGLEAQYF
TRBV4-3	15	TRBD2	TRBJ2-5	CASSQEAGGGETQYF
TRBV7-9	17	TRBD2	TRBJ2-1	CASSPSGGDWAYNEQFF
TRBV28	18	-	TRBJ2-5	CASTVRSLRRPLTETQYF
TRBV19	12	-	TRBJ2-7	CASSMGVGEQYF
TRBV28	15	TRBD1	TRBJ1-6	CASSFRQGVNSPLHF
TRBV6-5	14	-	TRBJ2-3	CASSYGLRTDTQYF
TRBV20-1	15	TRBD2	TRBJ2-5	CSARERGLPQETQYF
TRBV7-6	17	-	TRBJ2-5	CTSSLFRRRGSGETQYF